These 27 T cell receptor beta chains came from one sample sequenced in a study of CD8 T cells in ankylosing spondylitis. Notes on the study in general: A TCR beta motif of about 8 highly homologous variants appeared characteristic of ankylosing spondylitis blood.

Via MiXCR, TCRdb re-called the 5' RACE reads, giving one row per CDR3 protein. The sample yields hundreds of thousands of distinct CDR3 sequences, 25% to 30% seen once. These TCRs' antigens remain unknown. Sequencing was performed on blood, either unsorted or a sorted T cell fraction (not recorded which). These receptors were obtained from a male donor with ankylosing spondylitis.

This sequence joins TRBV29-1 and TRBJ1-3; D is possibly TRBD1 (6 bases). Between the trimmed V and J ends, which lost 4 bases and 4 bases, there was a span of 11 bases. This CDR3 comprises 13 residues. Germline CDR1 is SQVTM and CDR2 is ANQGSEA. CDR3 coding DNA: TGCAGCGTTGGAGGGGGGAACGGAAACACCATATATTTT. It is translated as CSVGGGNGNTIYF.

This clonotype was detected only a few times. The chain has TRBV24-1 and TRBJ2-7, with 7 nucleotides matching TRBD1. Germline values: CDR1 KGHDR, CDR2 SFDVKD. The V and J ends lost 3 bases and 6 bases, in that order; junction bases with no gene match: 4. The CDR3 extends over 13 amino acids. CDR3 residues: CATSDRQGSEQYF. The CDR3 nucleotides are TGTGCCACCAGTGATCGACAGGGATCCGAGCAGTACTTC.

This clonotype was picked up a small number of times. V gene TRBV11-2 combines with J gene TRBJ2-7; D call uncertain. The CDR3 sequence is 14 residues long. Germline V CDR1 and CDR2: SGHAT, FQNNGV. V was cut by 6 bases and J by 5 bases, with 17 bases left in between. The CDR3: CASRPGVLGHEQYF. The CDR3 DNA reads as TGTGCCAGCAGACCGGGCGTCCTAGGGCACGAGCAGTACTTC.

The chain employs TRBV11-3 and TRBJ2-2, with a possible D match to TRBD2 (5 bases). Germline V gene lookup returns CDR1 SGHNT and CDR2 YENEEA. V shed 7 bases and J shed 0 bases, with 15 bases lying between them. This CDR3 is 16 amino acids long. The CDR3 loop reads CASKSGIDANTGELFF. The CDR3 DNA reads as TGTGCCAGCAAGTCGGGGATTGACGCGAACACCGGGGAGCTGTTTTTT.

This rearrangement joins TRBV5-1 to TRBJ1-2; 7 nucleotides match TRBD1. Germline V gene data show CDR1 as SGHRS and CDR2 as YFSETQ. Trimming removed 3 bases from V and 6 bases from J; junction bases left unmatched: 14. This CDR3 has 16 residues. In DNA, the CDR3 is TGCGCCAGCAGCTGGGAGCCGGGACAGTCTATTAATGGCTACACCTTC. This encodes CASSWEPGQSINGYTF. Filled out from reference TRBV5-1 and TRBJ1-2, the complete variable domain reads KAGVTQTPRYLIKTRGQQVTLSCSPISGHRSVSWYQQTPGQGLQFLFEYFSETQRNKGNFPGRFSGRQFSNSRSEMNVSTLELGDSALYLCASSWEPGQSINGYTFGSGTRLTVV.

The J gene is TRBJ1-5, the V gene TRBV10-3; 7 bases match TRBD1. This CDR3 spans 14 amino acids. V shed 6 bases, J shed 3 bases, and the junction held 5 bases outside the gene matches. Germline lookup yields CDR1 ENHRY and CDR2 SYGVKD. The CDR3 region has the DNA TGTGCCATCAGCGCAGGGACAGTCAATCAGCCCCAGCATTTT. It encodes CAISAGTVNQPQHF.

This clonotype has a handful of counts. The chain employs TRBV5-1 and TRBJ2-1; 7 bases agree with TRBD2. Germline V CDR1 and CDR2: SGHRS, YFSETQ. The CDR3 spans 15 residues. The trim removed 1 base at V and 2 bases at J, leaving 3 bases unmatched. This CDR3 reads CASSLTSATYNEQFF. The CDR3 DNA follows: TGCGCCAGCAGCTTGACTAGCGCAACCTACAATGAGCAGTTCTTC.

The chain uses TRBV3-1 and TRBJ2-1, with 10 nucleotides matching TRBD2. The germline gives CDR1 LGHDT, CDR2 YNNKEL (reference sequence). J gave up 4 bases and V 1 base, and 10 bases lay outside the gene matches. The CDR3 loop spans 18 amino acids. DNA of the CDR3: TGTGCCAGCAGCCAAGTTCCTAGCGGGAGAAACCTTTACAATGAGCAGTTCTTC. Its translation is CASSQVPSGRNLYNEQFF.

This clonotype has only a few counts. The chain carries TRBV7-8 and TRBJ2-5; 7 positions match TRBD2. Trimming took 6 bases from V and 2 from J; bases not matched to a gene: 12. The CDR3 is made up of 16 amino acids. Germline CDR1 and CDR2: SGHVS and FQNEAQ. CDR3 residues: CASRKNPWGGQETQYF. The CDR3 DNA reads as TGTGCCAGCAGAAAAAACCCCTGGGGGGGTCAAGAGACCCAGTACTTC. The complete variable domain, with remaining parts taken from reference TRBV7-8 and TRBJ2-5, reads GAGVSQSPRYKVAKRGQDVALRCDPISGHVSLFWYQQALGQGPEFLTYFQNEAQLDKSGLPSDRFFAERPEGSVSTLKIQRTQQEDSAVYLCASRKNPWGGQETQYFGPGTRLLVL.

In this sample, this clonotype turned up once. The chain employs TRBV4-1 and TRBJ2-7, with 16 bases identical to TRBD2. The CDR3 loop spans 18 amino acids. V lost 3 bases, J lost 0 bases, and 5 bases stayed unmatched. Germline CDR1 is MGHRA and CDR2 is YSYEKL. In DNA, the CDR3 is TGCGCCAGCAGCCAGGGACTAGCGGGAGGGCTGGGCTCCTACGAGCAGTACGTC. Translation: CASSQGLAGGLGSYEQYV.

A few counts support this clonotype. CDR3 in DNA: TGTGCCAGCAGCTTCGGACAGGGCCAAATCTACGAGCAGTACGTC. The encoded protein is CASSFGQGQIYEQYV. The chain recombines TRBV7-8 with TRBJ2-7; 8 bases align to TRBD1. Trimming took 3 bases from V and 3 from J; bases not matched to a gene: 7. The CDR3 has 15 residues. CDR1 and CDR2 from the germline V gene are SGHVS and FQNEAQ.

This clonotype was counted between two and nine times. This rearrangement joins TRBV12-3 or TRBV12-4 to TRBJ1-2; D is unclear. The CDR3 spans 12 residues. V dropped 7 bases and J dropped 6 bases, with 12 bases sitting between them. Written as DNA, the CDR3 is TGTGCCAGCACCCATCAGTACCATGGCTACACCTTC. The encoded protein is CASTHQYHGYTF.

This chain uses TRBV12-3 or TRBV12-4 with TRBJ2-7, with TRBD2 matching over 9 bases. The CDR3 loop spans 15 amino acids. V dropped 6 bases and J dropped 3; count of bases not matched to a gene: 9. The CDR3 reads CASRHSGGYNYEQYF. CDR3 sequence (DNA): TGTGCCAGCAGACATAGCGGGGGTTACAACTACGAGCAGTACTTC.

The chain couples TRBV12-3 or TRBV12-4 to TRBJ2-1, with TRBD1 identical over 10 bases. Trimming cost V 5 bases and J 9 bases; bases outside gene matches: 13. The CDR3 is made up of 16 amino acids. The CDR3 DNA sequence: TGTGCCAGCAGTGCCCCGGGACAGGGGCCGGGGGGTGAGCAGTTCTTC. Its protein is CASSAPGQGPGGEQFF.

There are a few counts of this clonotype. The chain uses TRBV14 and TRBJ2-3, with D uncertain. Germline V gene sequence: CDR1 SGHDN, CDR2 FVKESK. V lost 0 bases, J lost 5 bases, and 9 bases lay in between. The CDR3 covers 14 residues. The CDR3 here is CASSQEVWGDTQYF. CDR3 DNA: TGTGCCAGCAGCCAAGAAGTCTGGGGAGATACGCAGTATTTT. The full variable domain, with the rest looked up from reference TRBV14 and TRBJ2-3, is EAGVTQFPSHSVIEKGQTVTLRCDPISGHDNLYWYRRVMGKEIKFLLHFVKESKQDESGMPNNRFLAERTGGTYSTLKVQPAELEDSGVYFCASSQEVWGDTQYFGPGTRLTVL.

The gene calls are TRBV2 and TRBJ2-7; D call uncertain. This CDR3 spans 13 amino acids. Germline CDR1 is SNHLY and CDR2 is FYNNEI. The ends were cut back, 2 bases at V and 3 bases at J, with 8 bases in the middle. The CDR3 bases are TGTGCCAGCAGTGAATGGGGATTCTACGAGCAGTACTTC. Its translation: CASSEWGFYEQYF.

The chain carries TRBV3-1 and TRBJ1-1; tentatively, D is TRBD1 (5 bases). CDR1 is LGHDT, CDR2 YNNKEL, per germline (reference sequence). Trimming pared 1 base from V and 2 bases from J, leaving 8 bases between. The CDR3 totals 14 residues. CDR3 in amino acids: CASSQARTNTEAFF. The CDR3 DNA follows: TGTGCCAGCAGCCAAGCTAGGACAAACACTGAAGCTTTCTTT.

This clonotype was picked up a small number of times. The genes are TRBV20-1 and TRBJ1-5; D is unclear. Germline values: CDR1 DFQATT, CDR2 SNEGSKA (reference sequence). The CDR3 is 13 residues long. Trimming took off 3 bases at V and 5 bases at J, with 11 bases between the two ends. In nucleotides, the CDR3 is TGCAGTGCTAGCCGGACGTTGTATCAGCCCCAGCATTTT. Its protein product is CSASRTLYQPQHF.

Written as DNA, the CDR3 is TGCAGTGCTAGTCCGGCCGGCTCCTACAATGAGCAGTTCTTC. Amino acid sequence: CSASPAGSYNEQFF. The rearrangement links TRBV20-1 to TRBJ2-1; D remains ambiguous. V was cut by 3 bases and J by 0 bases, with 9 bases left in between. CDR1 DFQATT and CDR2 SNEGSKA come from the germline V gene (reference sequence). The CDR3 has 14 residues.

The chain joins TRBV3-1 to TRBJ2-5; 8 nucleotides line up with TRBD2. This CDR3 has 14 amino acids. Germline CDR1 LGHDT, CDR2 YNNKEL (reference sequence). V gave up 4 bases and J gave up 4 bases; unmatched junction bases: 5. The chain's CDR3 is CASSPRSGAETQYF. The CDR3 DNA sequence: TGTGCCAGCAGCCCGCGTAGCGGGGCAGAGACCCAGTACTTC.

The chain links TRBV12-3 or TRBV12-4 to TRBJ1-3; maybe TRBD1 (6 bases). Trimming left V 1 base short and J 4 bases short, with 14 bases between. The CDR3 has 16 amino acids. CDR3 protein: CASSLVGAGLGNTIYF. CDR3 coding DNA: TGTGCCAGCAGTTTAGTGGGGGCAGGCCTAGGAAACACCATATATTTT.

V usage is TRBV20-1 and J usage is TRBJ2-1; maybe TRBD2 (6 bases). The CDR3 consists of 16 residues. CDR1 is DFQATT and CDR2 is SNEGSKA in the germline V gene (reference sequence). The V end lost 1 base, the J end lost 4 bases, and 17 bases lay between the germline ends. CDR3 sequence (DNA): TGCAGTGCTAGAGTAAGGCTAGCGAGAGATTACAATGAGCAGTTCTTC. Translation gives CSARVRLARDYNEQFF.

This clonotype has just a few counts. This sequence joins TRBV20-1 and TRBJ1-2, with D possibly being TRBD1 (6 bases). V was clipped by 0 bases and J by 2 bases, with 13 bases between them. The CDR3 contains 15 residues. Germline V gene sequence: CDR1 DFQATT, CDR2 SNEGSKA (reference sequence). The CDR3 loop is CSARDDRLGNYGYTF. The CDR3 bases are TGCAGTGCTAGAGACGACAGGCTAGGGAACTATGGCTACACCTTC.

V usage is TRBV29-1 and J usage is TRBJ1-1; tentative D call: TRBD1 (6 bases). This CDR3 has 15 residues. The V and J ends lost 7 bases and 5 bases respectively, with 23 bases between them. Germline-derived CDR1 and CDR2 are SQVTM and ANQGSEA. CDR3 nucleotide sequence: TGCAGCGCGGTTGTTTCGGGGGCGACGAATACTGAAGCTTTCTTT. Translating gives CSAVVSGATNTEAFF.

The chain has TRBV11-3 and TRBJ2-2, with D uncertain. V shed 7 bases and J shed 0 bases, with 9 bases lying between them. The germline CDR1 and CDR2 sequences are SGHNT and YENEEA. The CDR3 has 14 amino acids. The CDR3 loop reads CASKEGTNTGELFF. CDR3 DNA sequence: TGTGCCAGCAAGGAAGGGACGAACACCGGGGAGCTGTTTTTT. Full variable domain (remainder filled in from reference TRBV11-3 and TRBJ2-2): EAGVVQSPRYKIIEKKQPVAFWCNPISGHNTLYWYLQNLGQGPELLIRYENEEAVDDSQLPKDRFSAERLKGVDSTLKIQPAELGDSAVYLCASKEGTNTGELFFGEGSRLTVL.

This clonotype was counted at least ten times. This chain connects TRBV25-1 to TRBJ2-2; D perhaps matches TRBD2 (7 bases). The CDR3 consists of 15 residues. The germline V and J ends were trimmed by 1 base and 6 bases, with 12 bases remaining between them. CDR1 is MGHDK, CDR2 SYGVNS, per germline. DNA for the CDR3: TGTGCCAGCAGTGAATCCGGGGAGGGGGCCGGGGAGCTGTTTTTT. It encodes CASSESGEGAGELFF. Combining the CDR3 with reference TRBV25-1 and TRBJ2-2 gives the whole variable domain EADIYQTPRYLVIGTGKKITLECSQTMGHDKMYWYQQDPGMELHLIHYSYGVNSTEKGDLSSESTVSRIRTEHFPLTLESARPSHTSQYLCASSESGEGAGELFFGEGSRLTVL.

There are a few counts of this clonotype. The CDR3 reads CASSKTGRNSPLHF. In DNA form, the CDR3 reads TGTGCCAGCAGCAAGACAGGGCGTAATTCACCCCTCCACTTT. The rearrangement joins TRBV2 to TRBJ1-6; 7 nucleotides match TRBD1. The germline V gene has CDR1 SNHLY and CDR2 FYNNEI. The CDR3 totals 14 residues. Trimming cost V 6 bases and J 6 bases; bases outside gene matches: 5.